Detailed here is one T cell receptor beta chain. This CDR3 is 14 amino acids long. Germline loops: CDR1 LGHNA, CDR2 YSLEER. Trimming pared 1 base from V and 3 bases from J, leaving 10 bases between. This entry is derived from a study of CD8 T cells in Susac syndrome. The RNA, about 0.5 to 1 ug, was put through reverse transcription using random hexamers. TCRdb processed the immunoSEQ multiplex PCR reads anew with MiXCR; each CDR3 protein has one entry. There are 180,000 or so distinct CDR3 sequences in the sample; about 93% occur only once, and 0.14% lies in the top ten. This TCR derives from a human donor in good health. Sequenced sample: CD4+ T cells from PBMCs. The chain recombines TRBV4-3 with TRBJ2-7; TRBD1 might be the D (6 bases). This CDR3 reads CASSQGTASYEQYF. The CDR3 coding sequence is TGCGCCAGCAGCCAAGGGACAGCTAGCTACGAGCAGTACTTC.